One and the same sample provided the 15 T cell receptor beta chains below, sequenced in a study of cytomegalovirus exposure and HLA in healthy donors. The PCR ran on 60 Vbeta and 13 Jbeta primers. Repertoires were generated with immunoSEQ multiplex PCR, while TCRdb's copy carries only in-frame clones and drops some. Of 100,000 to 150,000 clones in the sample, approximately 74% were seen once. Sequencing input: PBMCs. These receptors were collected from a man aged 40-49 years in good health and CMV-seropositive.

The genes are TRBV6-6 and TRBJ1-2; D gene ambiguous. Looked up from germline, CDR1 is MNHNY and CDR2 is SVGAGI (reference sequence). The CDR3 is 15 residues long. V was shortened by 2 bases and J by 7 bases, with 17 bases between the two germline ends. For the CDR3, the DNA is TGTGCCAGCAGTTACCCCCAGCCGGGTACGAGTGGCTACACCTTC. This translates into CASSYPQPGTSGYTF.

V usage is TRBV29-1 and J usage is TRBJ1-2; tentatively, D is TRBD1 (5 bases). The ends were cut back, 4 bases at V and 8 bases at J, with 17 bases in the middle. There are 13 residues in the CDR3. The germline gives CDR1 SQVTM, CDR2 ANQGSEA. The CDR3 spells CSVGRGSDGGYTF. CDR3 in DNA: TGCAGCGTTGGGCGGGGCAGCGACGGGGGCTACACCTTC.

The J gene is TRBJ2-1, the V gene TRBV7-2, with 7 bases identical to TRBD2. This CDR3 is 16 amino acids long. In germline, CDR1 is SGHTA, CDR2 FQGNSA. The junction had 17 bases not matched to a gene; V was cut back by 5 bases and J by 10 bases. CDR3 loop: CASSPLRLAGPKEQFF. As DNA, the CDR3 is TGTGCCAGCAGCCCCCTTAGGTTAGCGGGCCCCAAGGAGCAGTTCTTC.

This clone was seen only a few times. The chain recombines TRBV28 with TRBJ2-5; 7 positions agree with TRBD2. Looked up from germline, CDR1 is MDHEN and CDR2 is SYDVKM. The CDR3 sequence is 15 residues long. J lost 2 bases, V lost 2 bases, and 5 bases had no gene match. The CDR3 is CASSLGGRVQETQYF. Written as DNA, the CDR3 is TGTGCCAGCAGTTTAGGGGGGAGGGTTCAAGAGACCCAGTACTTC.

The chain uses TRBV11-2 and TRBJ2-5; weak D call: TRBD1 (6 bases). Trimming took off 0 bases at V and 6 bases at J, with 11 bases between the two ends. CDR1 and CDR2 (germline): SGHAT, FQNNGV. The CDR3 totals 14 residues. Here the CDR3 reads CASSLDGGLKTQYF. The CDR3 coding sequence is TGTGCCAGCAGCTTAGATGGGGGCTTGAAGACCCAGTACTTC.

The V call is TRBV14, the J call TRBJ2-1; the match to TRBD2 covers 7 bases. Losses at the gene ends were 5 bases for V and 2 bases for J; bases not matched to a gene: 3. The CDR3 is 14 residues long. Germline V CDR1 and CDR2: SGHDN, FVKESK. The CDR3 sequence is CASSSTSAYNEQFF. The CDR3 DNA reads TGTGCCAGCAGCTCAACTAGCGCCTACAATGAGCAGTTCTTC.

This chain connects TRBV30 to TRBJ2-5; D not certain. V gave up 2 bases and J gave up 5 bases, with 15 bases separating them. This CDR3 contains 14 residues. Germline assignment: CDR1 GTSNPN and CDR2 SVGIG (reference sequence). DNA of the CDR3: TGTGCCTGGAGTTCTGACATGCAAAAGGAGACCCAGTACTTC. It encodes CAWSSDMQKETQYF. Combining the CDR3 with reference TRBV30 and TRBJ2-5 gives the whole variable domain SQTIHQWPATLVQPVGSPLSLECTVEGTSNPNLYWYRQAAGRGLQLLFYSVGIGQISSEVPQNLSASRPQDRQFILSSKKLLLSDSGFYLCAWSSDMQKETQYFGPGTRLLVL.

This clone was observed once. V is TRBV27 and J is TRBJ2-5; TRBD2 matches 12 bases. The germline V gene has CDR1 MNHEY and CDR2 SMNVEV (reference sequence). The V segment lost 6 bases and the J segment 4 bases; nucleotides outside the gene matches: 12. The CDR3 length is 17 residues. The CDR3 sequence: CASRDPWTSGKGETQYF. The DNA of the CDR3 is TGTGCCAGCAGGGACCCCTGGACTAGCGGGAAGGGAGAGACCCAGTACTTC.

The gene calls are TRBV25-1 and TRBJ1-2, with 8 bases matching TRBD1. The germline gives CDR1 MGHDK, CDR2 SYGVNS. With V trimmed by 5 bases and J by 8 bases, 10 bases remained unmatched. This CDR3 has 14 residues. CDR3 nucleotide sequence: TGTGCCAGCAGTCCTCAGGGGGCGAAGATGGGCTACACCTTC. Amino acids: CASSPQGAKMGYTF.

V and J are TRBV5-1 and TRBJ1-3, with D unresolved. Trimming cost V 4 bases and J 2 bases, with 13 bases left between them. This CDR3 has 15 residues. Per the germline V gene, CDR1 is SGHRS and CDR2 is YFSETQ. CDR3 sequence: CASSRDTSPGNTIYF. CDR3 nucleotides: TGCGCCAGCAGCCGCGACACGTCTCCTGGAAACACCATATATTTT.

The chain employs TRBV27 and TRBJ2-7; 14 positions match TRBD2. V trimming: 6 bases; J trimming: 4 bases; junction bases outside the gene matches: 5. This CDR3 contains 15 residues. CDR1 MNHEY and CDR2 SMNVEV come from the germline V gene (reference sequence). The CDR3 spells CASSQGLAGGYEQYF. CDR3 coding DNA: TGTGCCAGCAGCCAAGGACTAGCGGGAGGATACGAGCAGTACTTC.

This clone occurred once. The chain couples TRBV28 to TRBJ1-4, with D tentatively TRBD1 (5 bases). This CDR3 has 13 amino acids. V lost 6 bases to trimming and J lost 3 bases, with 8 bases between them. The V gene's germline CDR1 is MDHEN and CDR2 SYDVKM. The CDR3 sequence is CASSDSPNEKLFF. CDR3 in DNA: TGTGCCAGCAGCGACAGCCCTAATGAAAAACTGTTTTTT.

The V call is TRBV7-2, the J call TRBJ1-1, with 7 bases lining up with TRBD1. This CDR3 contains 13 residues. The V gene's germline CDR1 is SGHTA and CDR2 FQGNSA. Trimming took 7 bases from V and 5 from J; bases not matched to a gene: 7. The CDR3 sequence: CASTITGVTEAFF. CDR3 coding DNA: TGTGCCAGCACCATCACAGGGGTAACTGAAGCTTTCTTT.

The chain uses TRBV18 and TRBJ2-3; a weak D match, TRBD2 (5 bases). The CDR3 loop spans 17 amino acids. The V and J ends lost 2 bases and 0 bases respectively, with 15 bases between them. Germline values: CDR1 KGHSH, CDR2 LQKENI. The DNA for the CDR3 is TGTGCCAGCTCACCATTTACCACCGGACTTAGCACAGATACGCAGTATTTT. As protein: CASSPFTTGLSTDTQYF.

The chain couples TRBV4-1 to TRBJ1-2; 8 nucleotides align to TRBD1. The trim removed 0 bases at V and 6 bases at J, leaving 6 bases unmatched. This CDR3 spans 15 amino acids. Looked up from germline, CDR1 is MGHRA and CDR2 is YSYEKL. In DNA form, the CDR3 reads TGCGCCAGCAGCCAAGATTCCAGGGGGCTAGATGGCTACACCTTC. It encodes CASSQDSRGLDGYTF.